The clone carrying this T cell receptor beta chain was counted at least ten times. This specimen belongs to a study of T cells in Graves' hyperthyroidism and ophthalmopathy. The V gene's germline CDR1 is SNHLY and CDR2 FYNNEI. V shed 7 bases, J shed 9 bases, and the junction held 15 bases outside the gene matches. The CDR3 consists of 15 residues. TCR beta CDR3 regions were amplified from RNA transcripts. The HTBI primer set served for first-round RT-PCR of the TCR CDR3. Using its own MiXCR run on the multiplex PCR reads, TCRdb lists one record per CDR3 protein. The sample lists about 620,000 distinct CDR3 sequences; roughly 15% were seen once.

This receptor was identified in a woman aged 25-40 years with Graves' hyperthyroidism. The rearrangement uses TRBV2 and TRBJ2-1; the match to TRBD2 covers 7 bases. Sequenced sample: blood. In DNA, the CDR3 is TGTGCCAGCAATGACGGTCGGGCGGGAGCGGTTGAGCAGTTCTTC. Protein sequence: CASNDGRAGAVEQFF.